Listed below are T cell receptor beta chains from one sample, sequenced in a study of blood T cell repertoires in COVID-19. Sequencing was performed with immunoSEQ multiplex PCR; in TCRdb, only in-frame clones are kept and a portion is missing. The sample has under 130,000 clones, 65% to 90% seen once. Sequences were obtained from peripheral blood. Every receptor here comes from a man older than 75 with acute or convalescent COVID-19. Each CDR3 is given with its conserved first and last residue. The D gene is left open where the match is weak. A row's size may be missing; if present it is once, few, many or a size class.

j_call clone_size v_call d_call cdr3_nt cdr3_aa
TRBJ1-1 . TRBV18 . TGTGCCAGCTCACCAGGGAGGCAGAGGCCTGAAGCTTTCTTT CASSPGRQRPEAFF
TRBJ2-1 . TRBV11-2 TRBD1 TGTGCCAGCAGCTTAGGGGGACAGGCCTACAATGAGCAGTTCTTC CASSLGGQAYNEQFF
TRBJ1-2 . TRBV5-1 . TGCGCCAGCAGCCTCAGGGTTAACTATGGCTACACCTTC CASSLRVNYGYTF
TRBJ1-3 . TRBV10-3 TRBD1 TGTGCCATCAACCGACAGGGGGTAATAGGAAACACCATATATTTT CAINRQGVIGNTIYF
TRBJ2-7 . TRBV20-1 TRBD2 TGCAGTGCTAGTCTAGCGGGAGGGGTCTACGAGCAGTACTTC CSASLAGGVYEQYF
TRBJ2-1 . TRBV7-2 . TGTGCCAGCAGCTCCGGGCGGGGTGGTGGTGAGCAGTTCTTC CASSSGRGGGEQFF
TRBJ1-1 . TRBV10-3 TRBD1 TGTGCCATCAGGGAGGGACAGGGGGTTAGTGAGAGCACTGAAGCTTTCTTT CAIREGQGVSESTEAFF
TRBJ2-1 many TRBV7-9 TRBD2 TGTGCCAGCAGCCCCAGGAGACTAGCGGGAGACAACAATGAGCAGTTCTTC CASSPRRLAGDNNEQFF
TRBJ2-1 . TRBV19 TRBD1 TGTGCCAGTAGTACGCCAGGGGGCGGCCAAGGGGAGCAGTTCTTC CASSTPGGGQGEQFF
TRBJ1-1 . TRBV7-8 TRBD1 TGTGCCAGCAGCTTCTTAGGGGGCAACACTGAAGCTTTCTTT CASSFLGGNTEAFF